This T cell receptor beta chain was found in a study of T-cell reconstitution after alpha-beta-depleted transplantation in children. The junction had 4 bases not matched to a gene; V was cut back by 1 base and J by 2 bases. Germline CDR1 LGHNT, CDR2 FRNRAP. The CDR3 has 16 amino acids. Unique molecular identifiers featured in how the TCRbeta library was prepared. Each CDR3 protein gets one entry after TCRdb re-called the PCR reads with MiXCR. Among about 420,000 distinct CDR3 sequences listed, about 11% were seen once. The chain joins TRBV12-5 to TRBJ1-3; 8 positions match TRBD1. This sequence originates from a human donor who donated a stem cell graft to a child with acute myeloid leukemia. Sequencing used PBMCs from the stem cell graft donor, obtained from the stem cell graft. Here the CDR3 DNA reads TGTGCTAGTGGTTTGGGGACAGGGAATCCTGGAAACACCATATATTTT. This translates into CASGLGTGNPGNTIYF.